The next 26 T cell receptor beta chains were all read from a single sample in a study of T cell repertoires in cytomegalovirus infection. Using its own MiXCR run on the reads, TCRdb lists one record per CDR3 protein. This sample has about 700,000 distinct CDR3 sequences, with around 32% found just once. Their recognized antigens are unknown. Here the sequenced sample was cultured PBMCs, taken from culture after CMV antigen stimulation. Receptors originate from a human donor in good health (CMV status not recorded). Some clones in this sample may be carry-over from other donors' samples.

This clonotype has at least ten counts. The chain uses TRBV7-8 and TRBJ2-1; D may be TRBD1 (5 bases). Germline CDR1 SGHVS, CDR2 FQNEAQ. This CDR3 comprises 21 residues. The V end was cut by 0 bases, the J end by 5 bases, with 29 bases between. CDR3 loop: CASSLAVGGWGRSHPHNEQFF. CDR3 DNA: TGTGCCAGCAGCTTAGCGGTTGGTGGGTGGGGCCGGTCTCATCCCCACAATGAGCAGTTCTTC.

This clonotype was seen only a few times. J is TRBJ2-1 and V is TRBV12-3 or TRBV12-4; 8 bases align to TRBD2. V gave up 8 bases and J gave up 15 bases; unmatched junction bases: 18. The CDR3 runs 14 residues. CDR3 amino acids: CASSPGGGRPSRFF. In DNA, the CDR3 is TGTGCCAGCTCCCCCGGAGGCGGGAGGCCCAGCAGGTTCTTC.

The chain recombines TRBV7-6 with TRBJ2-3; no reliable D call. The germline V gene encodes CDR1 SGHVS and CDR2 FNYEAQ. The V gene lost 5 bases and the J gene lost 2 bases, with 17 bases spanning the gap. The CDR3 is 16 amino acids. The CDR3, as DNA: TGTGCCAGCAGCCCCTTGGCGAACCCACTCACAGATACGCAGTATTTT. Translation gives CASSPLANPLTDTQYF.

This rearrangement joins TRBV6-1 to TRBJ2-3, with D possibly matching TRBD2 (6 bases). V lost 6 bases to trimming and J lost 1 base, with 17 bases between them. Germline-derived CDR1 and CDR2 are MNHNS and SASEGT. The CDR3 consists of 16 residues. CDR3 bases: TGTGCCAGCAGCCCCGGGCCCTCGGGGGGCACAGATACGCAGTATTTT. It specifies CASSPGPSGGTDTQYF.

V gene TRBV7-6 combines with J gene TRBJ2-3; the D gene is possibly TRBD2 (6 bases). The length of the CDR3 is 16 residues. From germline, CDR1 is SGHVS and CDR2 FNYEAQ. V gave up 0 bases and J gave up 2 bases, with 12 bases separating them. The CDR3 nucleotides are TGTGCCAGCAGCTTAGCTTTGCGGGGAACCACAGATACGCAGTATTTT. Encoded protein: CASSLALRGTTDTQYF.

This clonotype was observed a single time. The gene calls are TRBV20-1 and TRBJ2-5; D ambiguous. Germline V gene lookup returns CDR1 DFQATT and CDR2 SNEGSKA (reference sequence). This CDR3 has 15 residues. With 6 bases removed from V and 3 bases from J, the gap between germline ends came to 20 bases. In DNA, the CDR3 is TGCAGTGCCAAGGATGTGTGGAGCACCAAAGAGACCCAGTACTTC. Amino acid sequence: CSAKDVWSTKETQYF.

J is TRBJ2-3 and V is TRBV20-1; 9 bases are shared with TRBD2. CDR1 DFQATT and CDR2 SNEGSKA come from the germline V gene (reference sequence). V dropped 3 bases and J dropped 4; count of bases not matched to a gene: 8. The length of the CDR3 is 15 residues. The CDR3 protein is CSASPAGGVADTQYF. Here the CDR3 DNA reads TGCAGTGCTAGCCCAGCGGGGGGAGTCGCAGATACGCAGTATTTT.

This clonotype was recorded at least ten times. The CDR3 DNA follows: TGTGCCAGCAGTTTTAGCGGAGATACGCAGTATTTT. This translates into CASSFSGDTQYF. V is TRBV7-2 and J is TRBJ2-3; the D gene is possibly TRBD2 (6 bases). CDR3 length: 12 residues. CDR1 and CDR2 (germline): SGHTA, FQGNSA. The V and J ends lost 6 bases and 5 bases respectively, with 9 bases between them. The entire variable domain, with the rest obtained from reference TRBV7-2 and TRBJ2-3, is as follows: GAGVSQSPSNKVTEKGKDVELRCDPISGHTALYWYRQSLGQGLEFLIYFQGNSAPDKSGLPSDRFSAERTGGSVSTLTIQRTQQEDSAVYLCASSFSGDTQYFGPGTRLTVL.

The genes are TRBV2 and TRBJ1-2; D possibly corresponds to TRBD1 (6 bases). Germline lookup yields CDR1 SNHLY and CDR2 FYNNEI. The CDR3 consists of 15 residues. V lost 5 bases to trimming and J lost 2 bases, with 15 bases between them. The CDR3 region is CASSYPRGSNYGYTF. The CDR3 DNA reads as TGTGCCAGCAGTTATCCCAGGGGATCCAACTATGGCTACACCTTC. The variable domain in full, with the rest retrieved from reference TRBV2 and TRBJ1-2, is EPEVTQTPSHQVTQMGQEVILRCVPISNHLYFYWYRQILGQKVEFLVSFYNNEISEKSEIFDDQFSVERPDGSNFTLKIRSTKLEDSAMYFCASSYPRGSNYGYTFGSGTRLTVV.

This clonotype has only a few counts. The V and J genes are TRBV11-2 and TRBJ2-3; D remains unclear. This CDR3 has 14 residues. Germline CDR1 SGHAT, CDR2 FQNNGV. Trimming left V 7 bases short and J 3 bases short, with 14 bases between. The CDR3 sequence is CASKSDPATDTQYF. CDR3 nucleotide sequence: TGTGCCAGCAAATCAGATCCGGCTACAGATACGCAGTATTTT. Supplemented by reference TRBV11-2 and TRBJ2-3, the full variable domain reads EAGVAQSPRYKIIEKRQSVAFWCNPISGHATLYWYQQILGQGPKLLIQFQNNGVVDDSQLPKDRFSAERLKGVDSTLKIQPAKLEDSAVYLCASKSDPATDTQYFGPGTRLTVL.

The V call is TRBV4-1, the J call TRBJ2-5; no definite D call. V was shortened by 0 bases and J by 7 bases, with 15 bases between the two germline ends. The CDR3 sequence is 15 residues long. In germline, CDR1 is MGHRA, CDR2 YSYEKL. CDR3 protein: CASSQEPGRLATQYF. CDR3 sequence (DNA): TGCGCCAGCAGCCAAGAACCCGGACGGCTGGCGACCCAGTACTTC.

This clonotype was seen at least ten times. The V gene is TRBV7-6, the J gene TRBJ2-5; 8 nucleotides align to TRBD2. Germline CDR1 and CDR2: SGHVS and FNYEAQ. With 5 bases clipped from V and 2 bases from J, the junction kept 4 bases outside the gene matches. The CDR3 spans 14 residues. The CDR3 spells CASSPGGDQETQYF. CDR3 nucleotides: TGTGCCAGCAGCCCCGGGGGGGATCAAGAGACCCAGTACTTC.

In DNA, the CDR3 is TGTGCCAGCAGTGAAGTGTGGGCTCTCAAGGAAAAACTGTTTTTT. It yields the protein CASSEVWALKEKLFF. The chain links TRBV6-1 to TRBJ1-4; D is ambiguous. The V gene lost 1 base and the J gene lost 8 bases, with 14 bases spanning the gap. Germline V gives CDR1 MNHNS, CDR2 SASEGT. The CDR3 contains 15 residues.

This clonotype has at least ten counts. The chain is built from TRBV7-2 and TRBJ1-5; 8 positions agree with TRBD1. This CDR3 has 17 residues. V gave up 0 bases and J gave up 1 base; unmatched junction bases: 5. Germline V lookup: CDR1 SGHTA, CDR2 FQGNSA. The CDR3 region has the DNA TGTGCCAGCAGCTTAGCTCAGGGGGCTTTCAGCAATCAGCCCCAGCATTTT. It encodes CASSLAQGAFSNQPQHF.

J is TRBJ2-2 and V is TRBV7-6, with a possible D match to TRBD2 (7 bases). CDR1 is SGHVS, CDR2 FNYEAQ, per germline. CDR3 size: 12 residues. Between the trimmed V and J ends, which lost 8 bases and 5 bases, there was a span of 9 bases. In DNA, the CDR3 is TGTGCCAGCGCGGGGGCGACCGGGGAGCTGTTTTTT. This codes for CASAGATGELFF.

This CDR3 reads CSARDPVAGELFF. The CDR3 DNA is TGCAGTGCTAGAGATCCCGTGGCGGGGGAGCTGTTTTTT. The chain links TRBV20-1 to TRBJ2-2; the D is unclear. CDR3 length equals 13 residues. Germline CDR1 and CDR2: DFQATT and SNEGSKA (reference sequence). Trimming took 0 bases from V and 8 from J, leaving 10 bases between them.

V gene TRBV4-1 combines with J gene TRBJ2-1; TRBD2 aligns across 13 bases. V trimming: 0 bases; J trimming: 7 bases; junction bases outside the gene matches: 6. Germline assignment: CDR1 MGHRA and CDR2 YSYEKL. This CDR3 region has 17 residues. CDR3 DNA sequence: TGCGCCAGCAGCCAAGATCGACTAGCGGGAGGAAAGAATGAGCAGTTCTTC. Translation: CASSQDRLAGGKNEQFF.

The rearrangement uses TRBV20-1 and TRBJ1-2; D uncertain. The CDR3 is 12 amino acids. V gave up 3 bases and J gave up 4 bases, with 9 bases separating them. Germline V CDR1 and CDR2: DFQATT, SNEGSKA (reference sequence). In nucleotides, the CDR3 is TGCAGTGCTAGTCTGGGTGGCTATGGCTACACCTTC. This encodes CSASLGGYGYTF.

J is TRBJ1-6 and V is TRBV20-1, with D perhaps TRBD1 (5 bases). Looked up from germline, CDR1 is DFQATT and CDR2 is SNEGSKA (reference sequence). The CDR3 has 17 residues. V was cut by 3 bases and J by 15 bases, with 30 bases left in between. CDR3 sequence (DNA): TGCAGTGCTAGGACCCGAGTCCGGGACGAAGCTCTAATCCACCTCCACTTT. It codes for CSARTRVRDEALIHLHF.

This clonotype was seen only a few times. This rearrangement joins TRBV28 to TRBJ2-3; 12 nucleotides match TRBD2. Trimming at V came to 5 bases and at J to 1 base, leaving 7 bases not matched to a gene. The CDR3 loop spans 17 amino acids. CDR1 and CDR2 from the germline V gene are MDHEN and SYDVKM. Written as DNA, the CDR3 is TGTGCCAGCAGTACCCGACTAGCGGGGGCCCGCACAGATACGCAGTATTTT. It encodes CASSTRLAGARTDTQYF.

This clonotype has a handful of counts. V usage is TRBV7-9 and J usage is TRBJ1-1; maybe TRBD1 (5 bases). This CDR3 contains 13 residues. The V end lost 7 bases, the J end lost 6 bases, and 15 bases lay between the germline ends. The germline CDR1 and CDR2 sequences are SEHNR and FQNEAQ (reference sequence). The CDR3 bases are TGTGCCAGCAACCGCGGGGACCGGCCTGAAGCTTTCTTT. Translated: CASNRGDRPEAFF. The full variable domain, in which reference TRBV7-9 and TRBJ1-1 provide the parts outside the CDR3, is DTGVSQNPRHKITKRGQNVTFRCDPISEHNRLYWYRQTLGQGPEFLTYFQNEAQLEKSRLLSDRFSAERPKGSFSTLEIQRTEQGDSAMYLCASNRGDRPEAFFGQGTRLTVV.

This clonotype occurred a few times. V and J are TRBV12-5 and TRBJ2-6; D uncertain. Germline V gene lookup returns CDR1 LGHNT and CDR2 FRNRAP. The CDR3 consists of 15 residues. V lost 2 bases and J lost 1, with 6 bases in between. CDR3 protein: CASGLWGSGANVLTF. In nucleotides, the CDR3 is TGTGCTAGTGGTTTGTGGGGTTCTGGGGCCAACGTCCTGACTTTC.

This chain links TRBV11-2 with TRBJ2-5; possible D gene TRBD2, 5 bases. The V and J ends lost 5 bases and 7 bases respectively, with 17 bases between them. CDR3 size: 14 residues. Germline CDR1 reads SGHAT; CDR2 reads FQNNGV. CDR3: CASSTRTSAGTQYF. CDR3 in DNA: TGTGCCAGCAGCACACGGACGTCCGCGGGGACCCAGTACTTC. The complete variable domain, with remaining parts taken from reference TRBV11-2 and TRBJ2-5, reads EAGVAQSPRYKIIEKRQSVAFWCNPISGHATLYWYQQILGQGPKLLIQFQNNGVVDDSQLPKDRFSAERLKGVDSTLKIQPAKLEDSAVYLCASSTRTSAGTQYFGPGTRLLVL.

J is TRBJ1-1 and V is TRBV6-1; no clear D gene. Trimming removed 5 bases from V and 4 bases from J, with 14 bases in between. The CDR3 is 14 amino acids. Germline CDR1 reads MNHNS; CDR2 reads SASEGT. The CDR3 protein is CASSTGYDGTEAFF. CDR3 nucleotides: TGTGCCAGCAGTACGGGGTACGATGGCACTGAAGCTTTCTTT.

The chain combines TRBV5-1 with TRBJ1-1, with unresolved D. The V end was cut by 6 bases, the J end by 8 bases, with 11 bases between. The CDR3 spans 11 residues. In germline, CDR1 is SGHRS, CDR2 YFSETQ. CDR3 nucleotides: TGCGCCAGCAACCCCTCGGCCGAAGCTTTCTTT. Its translation is CASNPSAEAFF.

The rearrangement joins TRBV5-4 to TRBJ2-7; 16 bases are shared with TRBD2. The V gene's germline CDR1 is SGHNT and CDR2 YYREEE (reference sequence). J was trimmed by 7 bases and V by 4 bases; bases with no gene match: 14. The CDR3 extends over 18 amino acids. The CDR3 here is CASSITPGLAGGLGEQYF. The CDR3 DNA follows: TGTGCCAGCAGCATTACACCGGGACTAGCGGGAGGGCTGGGAGAGCAGTACTTC.